The rows below give T cell receptor beta chains drawn from one sample of a study of shared clonotypes between healthy human individuals. The method was immunoSEQ multiplex PCR; TCRdb's version includes in-frame clones alone and lacks a portion of them. The data show over 2 million clones, with around 95% seen just once and 0.1% to 0.15% held by the top ten. The sample consisted of naive CD4+ T cells sorted from blood. Every receptor here comes from a young man in good health. Each CDR3 is given with its conserved first and last residue. A D gene is named only where the DNA matches it firmly. Not every row has a clone size; where given, it reads once, few, many or a size class.

clone_size d_call cdr3_length j_call v_call cdr3_nt cdr3_aa
. TRBD2 15 TRBJ2-1 TRBV5-1 TGCGCCAGCAGCTTCACTAGCGGGAGTTCTTATGAGCAGTTCTTC CASSFTSGSSYEQFF
. . 17 TRBJ1-5 TRBV11-2 TGTGCCAGCAGCTTGAACGGGCAGAGATGGAGCAATCAGCCCCAGCATTTT CASSLNGQRWSNQPQHF
. TRBD1 16 TRBJ1-1 TRBV5-1 TGCGCCAGCAGCCAAGAGCCACAGGGGAGAACCAATGAAGCTTTCTTT CASSQEPQGRTNEAFF
once TRBD2 14 TRBJ2-1 TRBV10-3 TGTGCCATCGAGGGACTAGCGGGACTGAATGAGCAGTTCTTC CAIEGLAGLNEQFF
. TRBD2 16 TRBJ2-3 TRBV6-5 TGTGCCAGCAGTTTTCTCGGGACTAGTGGCTCAGATACGCAGTATTTT CASSFLGTSGSDTQYF
. . 14 TRBJ2-1 TRBV11-3 TGTGCCAGCAGCTTACCTCCGACGAGTTATGAGCAGTTCTTC CASSLPPTSYEQFF
few TRBD2 15 TRBJ2-1 TRBV7-9 TGTGCCAGCAGCTTCGGGACTAGCGGGAGTAATGAGCAGTTCTTC CASSFGTSGSNEQFF
. TRBD2 14 TRBJ2-7 TRBV7-2 TGTGCCAGCAGCTTACCGGGACTAGCCCACGAGCAGTACTTC CASSLPGLAHEQYF
. . 15 TRBJ1-5 TRBV5-1 TGCGCCAGCAGCTTGGAGGGGGTTGGCAATCAGCCCCAGCATTTT CASSLEGVGNQPQHF
. TRBD2 16 TRBJ2-1 TRBV15 TGTGCCACCAGCAGAGATCTCCGGACTAGCTACAATGAGCAGTTCTTC CATSRDLRTSYNEQFF
. . 15 TRBJ1-6 TRBV6-5 TGTGCCAGCAGTTACTCCCCAGGGATAGGCTCACCCCTCCACTTT CASSYSPGIGSPLHF
. TRBD1 14 TRBJ1-1 TRBV6-4 TGTGCCAGCTCGCCCACAGGGGTGAACACTGAAGCTTTCTTT CASSPTGVNTEAFF
. . 14 TRBJ2-4 TRBV6-1 TGTGCCAGCAGTCCTACGGGCATCCCGAACATTCAGTACTTC CASSPTGIPNIQYF
. . 11 TRBJ1-2 TRBV20-1 TGCAGTGCCCAGACATCTTATGGCTACACCTTC CSAQTSYGYTF
. . 12 TRBJ2-7 TRBV28 TGTGCCAGCCCCCCAGAACACTACGAGCAGTACTTC CASPPEHYEQYF
. TRBD1 13 TRBJ2-7 TRBV18 TGTGCCAGCTCACCACTACCAGGGGGCGAGCAGTACTTC CASSPLPGGEQYF
. TRBD2 13 TRBJ2-1 TRBV6-5 TGTGCCAGCAGTTTGGGACTAGGGGGGGAGCAGTTCTTC CASSLGLGGEQFF
. . 14 TRBJ1-1 TRBV7-8 TGTGCCAGCAGCCTCGGGGCTTCTGGCACTGAAGCTTTCTTT CASSLGASGTEAFF
. . 15 TRBJ2-3 TRBV6-1 TGTGCCAGCAGTGAATACCCGTCTAGCACAGATACGCAGTATTTT CASSEYPSSTDTQYF
. . 9 TRBJ1-2 TRBV10-1 TGCGCCGAGGGCTACGGCTACACCTTC CAEGYGYTF
. . 12 TRBJ2-3 TRBV7-8 TGTGCCAGCAGTCAGGAGCTCGGTACGCAGTATTTT CASSQELGTQYF
. . 16 TRBJ1-1 TRBV7-2 TGTGCCAGCAGCAAAACCCGGGACAAAAAAGCAACTGAAGCTTTCTTT CASSKTRDKKATEAFF
. . 15 TRBJ1-1 TRBV18 TGTGCCAGCTCACCACCGAACAGGGAGGGCACTGAAGCTTTCTTT CASSPPNREGTEAFF
. . 14 TRBJ2-7 TRBV10-2 TGCGCCACTAAGCTGATTAGCGGCTCCTACGAGCAGTACTTC CATKLISGSYEQYF
. TRBD2 16 TRBJ2-3 TRBV18 TGTGCCAGCTCACCACCGGGACTAGCGTTGCCAGATACGCAGTATTTT CASSPPGLALPDTQYF
. TRBD2 15 TRBJ2-5 TRBV19 TGTGCCAGTAGTGAAACCCTAGCGGTCCAAGAGACCCAGTACTTC CASSETLAVQETQYF
. . 15 TRBJ1-3 TRBV6-1 TGTGCCAGCAGCCAAGAATTGAGCTCTGGAAACACCATATATTTT CASSQELSSGNTIYF
few TRBD1 17 TRBJ1-1 TRBV7-9 TGTGCCAGCAGCCTAACAATGACAGGGTTCTTGGACACTGAAGCTTTCTTT CASSLTMTGFLDTEAFF
. . 16 TRBJ2-7 TRBV6-5 TGTGCCAGCAGTTATCAAGGCGGACAGTTAAGCTACGAGCAGTACTTC CASSYQGGQLSYEQYF
once . 15 TRBJ2-2 TRBV10-3 TGTGCCAATGGAGCGGACGGCGGAAAACCCGGGGAGCTGTTTTTT CANGADGGKPGELFF
. . 13 TRBJ1-1 TRBV7-9 TGTGCCAGCAGTCGCCAGGGGCACACTGAAGCTTTCTTT CASSRQGHTEAFF
. TRBD1 15 TRBJ1-6 TRBV30 TGTGCCTGGACCCCGGACAGGGGAGATAATTCACCCCTCCACTTT CAWTPDRGDNSPLHF
. TRBD2 15 TRBJ2-7 TRBV6-6 TGTGCCAGCAGTTACGGGGCGGGGGGATCTACGTCGCAGTACTTC CASSYGAGGSTSQYF
. TRBD1 14 TRBJ2-7 TRBV5-4 TGTGCCAGCAGCTTAAGGACAGGGAGCTACGAGCAGTACTTC CASSLRTGSYEQYF
. . 15 TRBJ2-1 TRBV12-5 TGTGCTAGTGGACCCCGAGGACTGGGTAACAATGAGCAGTTCTTC CASGPRGLGNNEQFF
. TRBD2 17 TRBJ2-7 TRBV4-2 TGTGCCAGCAGCCAAGATCCGGCTAGCGGGCTACCCTACGAGCAGTACTTC CASSQDPASGLPYEQYF
. . 14 TRBJ2-7 TRBV5-1 TGCGCCAGCAGCCCGGACTACCCCTCCTACGAGCAGTACTTC CASSPDYPSYEQYF
. TRBD1 13 TRBJ2-5 TRBV5-6 TGTGCCAGCAGCCTTAACAGGGGAGAGACCCAGTACTTC CASSLNRGETQYF
. . 12 TRBJ1-1 TRBV6-5 TGTGCCAGCACCACGACAGTGGGGGACGCTTTCTTT CASTTTVGDAFF
. TRBD1 15 TRBJ1-1 TRBV18 TGTGCCAGCTCACCACGGGGACAGGGGATCTCTGAAGCTTTCTTT CASSPRGQGISEAFF
few . 13 TRBJ1-1 TRBV2 TGTGCCAGCAGTGTCAGGGTTGGCACTGAAGCTTTCTTT CASSVRVGTEAFF
once TRBD2 13 TRBJ2-5 TRBV5-6 TGTGCCAGCAGCCCCCAGGGACTAGCGATCCAGTACTTC CASSPQGLAIQYF
. . 14 TRBJ2-3 TRBV4-1 TGCGCCAGCAGCCAAGACGGTTTGATAGTTACGCAGTATTTT CASSQDGLIVTQYF
. TRBD2 18 TRBJ2-7 TRBV6-1 TGTGCCAGCAGTGAAAGGCCAGCAGTAGCGGGAGGAACCTACGAGCAGTACTTC CASSERPAVAGGTYEQYF
once TRBD2 14 TRBJ2-5 TRBV30 TGTGCCTGGAGTCTAATAGCGGGAAGGGAGACCCAGTACTTC CAWSLIAGRETQYF
. . 13 TRBJ1-3 TRBV6-1 TGTGCCAGCAGTGAACAATCGGGAAACACCATATATTTT CASSEQSGNTIYF
. . 17 TRBJ2-3 TRBV4-1 TGCGCCAGCAGACGGTCCGTCGGCAGTGGGGCCACAGATACGCAGTATTTT CASRRSVGSGATDTQYF
. . 15 TRBJ1-5 TRBV6-1 TGTGCCAGCAGCGAAGGGACCTATAGCAATCAGCCCCAGCATTTT CASSEGTYSNQPQHF
. . 14 TRBJ2-7 TRBV10-3 TGTGCCATCAGTGGGACATCTCCCTCCTACGAGCAGTACTTC CAISGTSPSYEQYF
. TRBD2 15 TRBJ2-2 TRBV5-1 TGCGCCAGCGCCTTGGAGACTAGCGACACCGGGGAGCTGTTTTTT CASALETSDTGELFF
. . 15 TRBJ2-5 TRBV6-6 TGTGCCAGCAGCCTTTCGGGGGGCGTTAAGGAGACCCAGTACTTC CASSLSGGVKETQYF
once TRBD2 13 TRBJ2-7 TRBV6-6 TGTGCCAGCAGACAGCCGGAGGTGCGGGGGGAGTACTTC CASRQPEVRGEYF
. . 14 TRBJ2-7 TRBV5-4 TGTGCCAGCAGCCTCGGGACATCTTCCTACGAGCAGTACTTC CASSLGTSSYEQYF